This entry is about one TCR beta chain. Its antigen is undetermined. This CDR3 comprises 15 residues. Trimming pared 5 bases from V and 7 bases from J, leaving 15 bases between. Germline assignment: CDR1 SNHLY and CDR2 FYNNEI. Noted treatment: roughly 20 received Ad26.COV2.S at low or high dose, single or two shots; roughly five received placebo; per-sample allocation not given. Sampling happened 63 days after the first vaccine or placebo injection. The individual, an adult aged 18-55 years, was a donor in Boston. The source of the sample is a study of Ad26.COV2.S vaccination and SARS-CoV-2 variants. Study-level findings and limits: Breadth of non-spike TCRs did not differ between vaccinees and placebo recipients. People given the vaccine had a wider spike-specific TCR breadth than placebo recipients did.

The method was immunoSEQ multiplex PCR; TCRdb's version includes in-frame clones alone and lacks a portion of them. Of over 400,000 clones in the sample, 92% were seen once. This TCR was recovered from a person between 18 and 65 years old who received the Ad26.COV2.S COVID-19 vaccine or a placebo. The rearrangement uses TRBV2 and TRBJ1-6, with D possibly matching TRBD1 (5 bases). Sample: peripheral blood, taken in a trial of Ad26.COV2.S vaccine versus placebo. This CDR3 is CASSTRQNRNSPLHF. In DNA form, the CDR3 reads TGTGCCAGCAGTACCCGACAGAACCGAAATTCACCCCTCCACTTT.